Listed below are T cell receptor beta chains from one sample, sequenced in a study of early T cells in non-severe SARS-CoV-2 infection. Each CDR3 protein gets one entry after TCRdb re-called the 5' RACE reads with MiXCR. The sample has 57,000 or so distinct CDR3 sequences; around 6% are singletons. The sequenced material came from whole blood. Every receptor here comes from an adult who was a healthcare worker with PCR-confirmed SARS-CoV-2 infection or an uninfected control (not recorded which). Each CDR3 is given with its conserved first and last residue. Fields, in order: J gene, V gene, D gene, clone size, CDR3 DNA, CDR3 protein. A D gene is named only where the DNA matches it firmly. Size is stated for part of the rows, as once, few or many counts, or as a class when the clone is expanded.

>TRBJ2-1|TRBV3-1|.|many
TGTGCCAGCAGCCGTTCCGGGACAAGGGTGTTCTTC
CASSRSGTRVFF
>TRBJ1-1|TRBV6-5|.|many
TGTGCCAGCAGTTATTACCCGGACGTGGTAAACACTGAAGCTTTCTTT
CASSYYPDVVNTEAFF
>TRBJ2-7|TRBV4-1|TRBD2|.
TGCGCCAGCAGCCCCCGACTAGCGGGAGATACCGAGCAGTACTTC
CASSPRLAGDTEQYF
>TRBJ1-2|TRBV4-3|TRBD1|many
TGCGCCAGCAGCCAAGGGCCAGGGGGCTATGGCTACACCTTC
CASSQGPGGYGYTF
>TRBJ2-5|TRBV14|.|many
TGTGCCAGCAGCCAAGTAGGTCAGGGTCTACAGGAGACCCAGTACTTC
CASSQVGQGLQETQYF
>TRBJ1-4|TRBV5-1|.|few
TGCGCCAGCAGCTCAGAAGGGGGGTGGAATGAAAAACTGTTTTTT
CASSSEGGWNEKLFF
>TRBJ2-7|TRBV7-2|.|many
TGTGCCAGCAGCTCCGGGGGACACCCTTTCTACGAGCAGTACTTC
CASSSGGHPFYEQYF
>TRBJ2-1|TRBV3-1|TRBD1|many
TGTGCCAGCAGCCAAGAAGGACAGGGCAATGAGCAGTTCTTC
CASSQEGQGNEQFF
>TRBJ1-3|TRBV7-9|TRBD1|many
TGTGCCAGCAGCTCCACAGGGGGAGGAAAAGGAAACACCATATATTTT
CASSSTGGGKGNTIYF
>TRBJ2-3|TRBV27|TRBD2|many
TGTGCCAGCAGGACTCCGGGACTAGCGGGAGGGGATACGCAGTATTTT
CASRTPGLAGGDTQYF
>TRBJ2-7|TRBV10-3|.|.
TGTGCCATCAGTGAGCCCCGAGGGGCGAGGGGGTACGAGCAGTACTTC
CAISEPRGARGYEQYF
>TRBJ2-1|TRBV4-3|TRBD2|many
TGCGCCAGCAGCCAACGAACTAGCGGGGGCCAAAGCTCCTACAATGAGCAGTTCTTC
CASSQRTSGGQSSYNEQFF
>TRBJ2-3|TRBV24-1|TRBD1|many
TGTGCCACCAGTGACCTCCGGACAGGCGCGGATACGCAGTATTTT
CATSDLRTGADTQYF
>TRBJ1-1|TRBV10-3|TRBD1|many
TGTGCCATCAGTTGGACAGGGGCCAACACTGAAGCTTTCTTT
CAISWTGANTEAFF
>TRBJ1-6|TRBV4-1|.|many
TGCGCCAGCAGCCCCCTTGTCTTGGACCGGCGCAACCCCCTCCACTTT
CASSPLVLDRRNPLHF
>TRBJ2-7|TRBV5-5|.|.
TGTGCCAGCAGCCTGATGACTCCCCCCTACGAGCAGTACTTC
CASSLMTPPYEQYF
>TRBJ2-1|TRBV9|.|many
TGTGCCAGCAGCGGGGGGGACCGGTTGAATGAGCAGTTCTTC
CASSGGDRLNEQFF
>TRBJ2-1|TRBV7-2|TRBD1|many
TGTGCCAGCAGCCGACGGACAGGGACCGACAATGAGCAGTTCTTC
CASSRRTGTDNEQFF
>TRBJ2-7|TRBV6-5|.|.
TGTGCCAGCAGTTACTCTCGAGGTACCTCCTACGAGCAGTACTTC
CASSYSRGTSYEQYF
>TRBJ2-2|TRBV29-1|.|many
TGCAGCGTTTATGGGACATCGAACACCGGGGAGCTGTTTTTT
CSVYGTSNTGELFF
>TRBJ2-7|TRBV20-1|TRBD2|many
TGCAGTGCTAGAGCCGGTGGCCGGCTAGCGGGCTCCTACGAGCAGTACTTC
CSARAGGRLAGSYEQYF
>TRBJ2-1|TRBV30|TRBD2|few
TGTGCCTGGAGTAGGTCCCTAGCGGGGCCCGCCGCCTACAATGAGCAGTTCTTC
CAWSRSLAGPAAYNEQFF
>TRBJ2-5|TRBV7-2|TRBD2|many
TGTGCCAGCAGCCGGGAGCGGGGGGCCCAAGAGACCCAGTACTTC
CASSRERGAQETQYF
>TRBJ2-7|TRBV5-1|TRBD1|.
TGCGCCAGCAGCTTGGAGGGACAGGGTACCTACGAGCAGTACTTC
CASSLEGQGTYEQYF
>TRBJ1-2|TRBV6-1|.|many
TGTGCCAGCAGTGAGGGCCGGGACCCGCTGCATGGCTACACCTTC
CASSEGRDPLHGYTF
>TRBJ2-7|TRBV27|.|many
TGTGCCAGCAGGGCTTGGCGGATCGGGGGCGACGAGCAGTACTTC
CASRAWRIGGDEQYF
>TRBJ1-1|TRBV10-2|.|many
TGCGCCAGCAGTGAACAGGGCGAGACTGAAGCTTTCTTT
CASSEQGETEAFF
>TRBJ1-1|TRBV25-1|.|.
TGTGCCAGCATGCCGACAGGCTCGGGGGGCACTGAAGCTTTCTTT
CASMPTGSGGTEAFF
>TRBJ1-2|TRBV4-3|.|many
TGCGCCAGCAGCCAAGATTGGGGGGCAGGCTATGGCTACACCTTC
CASSQDWGAGYGYTF
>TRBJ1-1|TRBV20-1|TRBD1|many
TGCAGTGCTCCGGGGGGACAGCTGAACACTGAAGCTTTCTTT
CSAPGGQLNTEAFF